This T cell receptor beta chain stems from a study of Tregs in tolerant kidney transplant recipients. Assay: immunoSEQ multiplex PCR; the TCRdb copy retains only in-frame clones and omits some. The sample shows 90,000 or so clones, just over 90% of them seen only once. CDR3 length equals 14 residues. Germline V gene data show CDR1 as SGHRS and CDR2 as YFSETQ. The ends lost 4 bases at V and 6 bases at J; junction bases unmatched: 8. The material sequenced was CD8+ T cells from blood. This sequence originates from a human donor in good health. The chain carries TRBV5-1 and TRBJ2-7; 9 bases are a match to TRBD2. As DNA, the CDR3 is TGCGCCAGCAGCCCTTATAGCGGGAGTGGCGAGCAGTACTTC. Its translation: CASSPYSGSGEQYF.